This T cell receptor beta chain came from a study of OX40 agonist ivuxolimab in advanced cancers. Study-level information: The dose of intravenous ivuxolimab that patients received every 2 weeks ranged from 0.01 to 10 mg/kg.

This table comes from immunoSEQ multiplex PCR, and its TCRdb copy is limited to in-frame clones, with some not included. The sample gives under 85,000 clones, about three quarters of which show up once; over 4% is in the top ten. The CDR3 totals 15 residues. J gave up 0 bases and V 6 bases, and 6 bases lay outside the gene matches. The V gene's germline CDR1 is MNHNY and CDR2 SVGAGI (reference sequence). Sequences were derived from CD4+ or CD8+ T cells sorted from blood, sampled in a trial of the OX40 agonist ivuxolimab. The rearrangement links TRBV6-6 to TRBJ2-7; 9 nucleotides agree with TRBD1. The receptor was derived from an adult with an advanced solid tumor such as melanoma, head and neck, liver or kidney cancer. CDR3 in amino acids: CASSVQGQGSYEQYF. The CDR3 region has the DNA TGTGCCAGCAGCGTCCAGGGACAGGGCTCCTACGAGCAGTACTTC.